Sequencing of this T cell receptor beta chain was carried out in a study of blood T cell repertoires in COVID-19 (dated by TCRdb to 2018 to 2020). Regarding the complete study: Samples from collaborators originated in the United States, Italy and Spain and spanned both the acute and convalescent phases of COVID-19. The prospective study material was composed of cDNA or gDNA derived from T cells, B-cell-depleted T cells, or PBMCs. The dataset comprised deeply sampled blood TCRbeta repertoires from subjects exposed to, actively infected with, or recovered from COVID-19. The repertoires were released in a freely available public database meant as a resource for research on the immune response to SARS-CoV-2. Samples were obtained from the ongoing ImmuneRACE study (first 160 participants) and from about 1,300 subjects provided by 6 global collaborators. The sample metadata nearly always contained a de-identified subject ID, COVID-19 status, age in years and sex. Where HLA class I and class II types were available, the types were taken from metadata supplied by the sample provider, not from assay-based typing. The paper as a whole reports these results and caveats: The amount of clinical and demographic metadata varied by source and participant and was provided uncurated.

One collaborating source in Seattle enrolled patients while the patients were actively infected and followed the patients over time throughout the course of disease. Collaborating institutions collected whole blood in K2EDTA tubes following their own protocols. For TCRbeta analysis, collaborators shipped samples in one of three forms: frozen whole blood, isolated PBMCs, or DNA extracted from either of those sample types. As concerns this clone: It has no known antigen specificity. No base quality values were provided; no much bigger clone lies one nucleotide off.

Taken from the germline V gene, the CDR1 and CDR2 loops are SGHRS and YFSETQ. Counted from cysteine to phenylalanine, this CDR3 has 16 amino acids. The read is trimmed to its CDR3 DNA, 48 bases read in frame from base 1. V is pared back by 1 base and J by 2 bases, with 15 bases lying between the germline termini. TCRbeta CDR3 regions were amplified from genomic DNA by means of the immunoSEQ Assay, a bias-controlled multiplex PCR. Turning to the authors' computational methods: Within the assay, amplification of reference gene primers was used to estimate how many nucleated cells each sample contained. To quantify the absolute abundance of each unique TCRbeta CDR3 rearrangement, sequence reads were collapsed and filtered. For each sample, productive Simpson clonality was calculated by taking the square root of Simpson's diversity index across productive rearrangements. Sourced from immuneACCESS, this table was stored by TCRdb with only in-frame sequences that have V and J called. A share of the clones is absent; for the studies checked, an unresolved V gene accounts for under half, and the remainder has no known explanation. The V and J calls and clone size are taken from that table; D and trimming were inferred from the DNA. Present in this sample are under 450,000 clones, less than 90% of which were seen just once. Clones ranked in the top ten supply just over 7% of the sample.

Recombination linked TRBV5-1 to TRBJ2-5; the D gene is possibly TRBD2, with 7 bases matching. This clonotype was sampled from a woman aged 55-75 years with COVID-19, enrolled during active disease. The material sequenced was peripheral blood. The CDR3 corresponds to CASSLFGGGHQETQYF. The base sequence is TGCGCCAGCAGCTTGTTTGGCGGGGGCCATCAAGAGACCCAGTACTTC.